Listed here are 28 T cell receptor beta chains from one sample, sequenced in a study of CD8 T cells in ankylosing spondylitis. TCRdb used MiXCR to reprocess the 5' RACE reads, holding one entry per CDR3 protein. The sample gives nearly 250,000 distinct CDR3 sequences, roughly 32% of which show up once; approximately 4% is in the top ten. Sequencing was performed on blood, either unsorted or a sorted T cell fraction (not recorded which). All receptors derive from a male donor with ankylosing spondylitis or in good health (not recorded which).

The chain has TRBV10-3 and TRBJ1-4; 7 nucleotides match TRBD1. CDR3 size: 13 residues. V dropped 6 bases and J dropped 7; count of bases not matched to a gene: 5. Germline-derived CDR1 and CDR2 are ENHRY and SYGVKD. The CDR3, as DNA: TGTGCCATCAGCAGGACAGGACCTGAAAAACTGTTTTTT. The encoded protein is CAISRTGPEKLFF.

This chain uses TRBV29-1 with TRBJ1-1, with D possibly matching TRBD1 (5 bases). This CDR3 region has 13 residues. With 5 bases removed from V and 1 base from J, the gap between germline ends came to 11 bases. Germline values: CDR1 SQVTM, CDR2 ANQGSEA. CDR3 protein: CSVWEGKNTEAFF. In DNA, the CDR3 is TGCAGCGTTTGGGAGGGGAAGAACACTGAAGCTTTCTTT.

The chain recombines TRBV20-1 with TRBJ2-7; a possible D gene is TRBD1 (5 bases). Trimming shortened V by 7 bases and J by 4 bases, and 23 bases separated the two germline ends. Germline lookup yields CDR1 DFQATT and CDR2 SNEGSKA (reference sequence). CDR3 length equals 15 residues. The CDR3 here is CSERTVWGAPYEQYF. CDR3 nucleotides: TGCAGTGAGAGGACGGTGTGGGGCGCTCCTTACGAGCAGTACTTC.

The rearrangement links TRBV11-2 to TRBJ2-3, with D unresolved. V was cut by 6 bases and J by 5 bases, with 15 bases left in between. This CDR3 has 14 residues. Germline V CDR1 and CDR2: SGHAT, FQNNGV. CDR3 DNA sequence: TGTGCCAGCAGGCGTCCGTGGGTCGGAGATACGCAGTATTTT. Its protein is CASRRPWVGDTQYF.

The chain couples TRBV28 to TRBJ2-7, with a weak D call TRBD2 (6 bases). Germline V gene lookup returns CDR1 MDHEN and CDR2 SYDVKM. Between the trimmed V and J ends, which lost 7 bases and 2 bases, there was a span of 18 bases. This CDR3 is 15 amino acids long. Written as DNA, the CDR3 is TGTGCCAGCACTAGGCCGGGGGTTGCCCCCTACGAGCAGTACTTC. Translating it yields CASTRPGVAPYEQYF.

A few counts support this clonotype. The chain has TRBV5-1 and TRBJ2-3; 8 bases are shared with TRBD1. Germline V gene data show CDR1 as SGHRS and CDR2 as YFSETQ. Germline trimming cut 4 bases from V and 2 bases from J; bases unmatched to any gene: 18. This CDR3 region has 19 residues. CDR3 region: CASSLNRDRSLPDTDTQYF. CDR3 nucleotides: TGCGCCAGCAGCCTAAACCGGGACAGGTCGCTCCCCGACACAGATACGCAGTATTTT.

The V call is TRBV6-2 or TRBV6-3, the J call TRBJ1-1; D ambiguous. From germline, CDR1 is MNHEY and CDR2 SVGEGT. This CDR3 has 14 residues. Trimming stripped 2 bases from V and 3 bases from J, with 10 bases between. For the CDR3, the DNA is TGTGCCAGCAGTTACCGTCTCAGAGACACTGAAGCTTTCTTT. Amino acids: CASSYRLRDTEAFF.

This clonotype has just a few counts. V is TRBV9 and J is TRBJ1-2, with D perhaps matching TRBD1 (5 bases). Germline V lookup: CDR1 SGDLS, CDR2 YYNGEE. The CDR3 extends over 13 amino acids. V was pared by 3 bases and J by 5 bases, with 11 bases between. The CDR3, as DNA: TGTGCCAGCAGCGCCCGACAGACGTATGGCTACACCTTC. Protein product: CASSARQTYGYTF.

This clonotype was detected a few times. The chain couples TRBV6-5 to TRBJ1-5, with 7 nucleotides matching TRBD1. The V and J ends lost 2 bases and 7 bases, in that order; junction bases with no gene match: 8. The germline V gene encodes CDR1 MNHEY and CDR2 SVGAGI. This CDR3 is 15 amino acids long. The chain's CDR3 is CASSYGDSLMQPQHF. CDR3 nucleotide sequence: TGTGCCAGCAGTTACGGGGACAGTTTAATGCAGCCCCAGCATTTT.

The table lists this clonotype with a few counts. As DNA, the CDR3 is TGTGCCAGCAGTCGCGCCCTGGGGAGCAATCAGCCCCAGCATTTT. It translates to CASSRALGSNQPQHF. The gene calls are TRBV6-1 and TRBJ1-5; D ambiguous. Germline V gene sequence: CDR1 MNHNS, CDR2 SASEGT. The CDR3 spans 15 residues. Trimming took off 5 bases at V and 1 base at J, with 12 bases between the two ends.

This clonotype was observed a few times. DNA of the CDR3: TGTGCCAGCAGTACGGGGCCCGATCTGGAGTACTTC. Its protein is CASSTGPDLEYF. The rearrangement joins TRBV12-3 or TRBV12-4 to TRBJ2-7; D assignment may be TRBD1 or TRBD2 (5 bases each). The germline V and J ends were trimmed by 5 bases and 11 bases, with 16 bases remaining between them. The CDR3 spans 12 residues.

Comment on this clonotype: A read error may account for a junction end that differs from germline. This CDR3 is CSATSSEQYF. The CDR3 coding sequence is TGCAGTGCCACATCCTCCGAGCAGTACTTC. The chain uses TRBV20-1 and TRBJ2-7; D is unresolved. Germline CDR1 DFQATT, CDR2 SNEGSKA (reference sequence). The CDR3 has 10 amino acids.

The genes are TRBV27 and TRBJ2-5; 10 bases are shared with TRBD1. This CDR3 is built from 15 residues. J lost 6 bases, V lost 3 bases, and 7 bases had no gene match. Germline V lookup: CDR1 MNHEY, CDR2 SMNVEV (reference sequence). The CDR3 nucleotides are TGTGCCAGCAGTTTCCGACAGGGGGCCGGGAAGACCCAGTACTTC. Translation gives CASSFRQGAGKTQYF.

In DNA form, the CDR3 reads TGTGCCAGCAGCTTAGGTTCCGGGGGGAACATTCAGTACTTC. Protein product: CASSLGSGGNIQYF. This chain uses TRBV7-2 with TRBJ2-4; 7 bases are a match to TRBD2. The trim removed 1 base at V and 7 bases at J, leaving 4 bases unmatched. The germline V gene has CDR1 SGHTA and CDR2 FQGNSA. The CDR3 runs 14 residues.

This chain joins TRBV10-3 and TRBJ1-4, with TRBD1 identical over 7 bases. The CDR3 runs to 14 residues. V lost 3 bases to trimming and J lost 7 bases; unmatched junction nucleotides: 5. Germline loops: CDR1 ENHRY, CDR2 SYGVKD. CDR3 residues: CAISDDRAPEKLFF. Written as DNA, the CDR3 is TGTGCCATCAGTGATGACAGGGCCCCTGAAAAACTGTTTTTT.

The chain employs TRBV7-2 and TRBJ2-5; perhaps TRBD1 as D (5 bases). The germline V gene has CDR1 SGHTA and CDR2 FQGNSA. Trimming removed 5 bases from V and 5 bases from J, with 18 bases in between. The CDR3 has 15 residues. The CDR3 region has the DNA TGTGCCAGCAGCAAAGGGATCTCGTACAGGGAGACCCAGTACTTC. This gives the protein CASSKGISYRETQYF.

The V and J genes are TRBV20-1 and TRBJ2-3; 9 positions agree with TRBD2. CDR1 DFQATT and CDR2 SNEGSKA come from the germline V gene (reference sequence). V shed 6 bases, J shed 7 bases, and the junction held 14 bases outside the gene matches. CDR3 length equals 15 residues. CDR3 amino acids: CSAPIVRGGLYTQYF. The DNA of the CDR3 is TGCAGTGCACCGATTGTGCGGGGGGGCCTTTATACGCAGTATTTT.

The chain recombines TRBV6-1 with TRBJ2-2, with D perhaps TRBD2 (7 bases). CDR1 is MNHNS and CDR2 is SASEGT in the germline V gene. This CDR3 is 13 amino acids long. V gave up 7 bases and J gave up 6 bases, with 12 bases separating them. CDR3 bases: TGTGCCAGCACAAGGGGGGGCTCCGGGGAGCTGTTTTTT. It is translated as CASTRGGSGELFF.

This clonotype was observed a single time. The V call is TRBV5-4, the J call TRBJ1-6; D uncertain. Germline CDR1 reads SGHNT; CDR2 reads YYREEE (reference sequence). This CDR3 region has 16 residues. V dropped 2 bases and J dropped 0 bases, with 9 bases sitting between them. The DNA of the CDR3 is TGTGCCAGCAGCTTTATCATGAGCTCCTATAATTCACCCCTCCACTTT. This encodes CASSFIMSSYNSPLHF. The whole variable domain, filled in from reference TRBV5-4 and TRBJ1-6, reads ETGVTQSPTHLIKTRGQQVTLRCSSQSGHNTVSWYQQALGQGPQFIFQYYREEENGRGNFPPRFSGLQFPNYSSELNVNALELDDSALYLCASSFIMSSYNSPLHFGNGTRLTVT.

The chain combines TRBV2 with TRBJ2-7; the D is unclear. The V end was cut by 8 bases, the J end by 1 base, with 9 bases between. Germline CDR1 and CDR2: SNHLY and FYNNEI. This CDR3 comprises 12 residues. CDR3 protein: CASVQFSYEQYF. The CDR3 DNA sequence: TGTGCCAGCGTGCAGTTTTCCTACGAGCAGTACTTC.

The rearrangement uses TRBV5-1 and TRBJ2-1, with D perhaps being TRBD1 or TRBD2 (5 bases each). The V gene's germline CDR1 is SGHRS and CDR2 YFSETQ. V was shortened by 0 bases and J by 5 bases, with 9 bases between the two germline ends. This CDR3 region has 14 residues. This CDR3 reads CASSLEGRHNEQFF. For the CDR3, the DNA is TGCGCCAGCAGCTTGGAGGGGAGACACAATGAGCAGTTCTTC.

This clonotype occurred a few times. The genes are TRBV7-9 and TRBJ2-7; D is perhaps TRBD1 or TRBD2 (5 bases each). This CDR3 has 15 amino acids. Germline V lookup: CDR1 SEHNR, CDR2 FQNEAQ (reference sequence). Trimming removed 2 bases from V and 5 bases from J, with 16 bases in between. Here the CDR3 DNA reads TGTGCCAGCAGCTTATGGGCTCGTAGGGACGACGAGCAGTACTTC. Translating it yields CASSLWARRDDEQYF.

This clonotype was picked up a small number of times. The chain employs TRBV4-2 and TRBJ2-3; 8 nucleotides align to TRBD2. The CDR3 loop spans 16 amino acids. V shed 6 bases and J 2 bases; nucleotides not matched to a gene: 10. Germline V gene data show CDR1 as LGHNA and CDR2 as YNFKEQ. The CDR3 sequence is CASSSAFGGATDTQYF. CDR3 nucleotide sequence: TGTGCCAGCAGTTCCGCGTTCGGGGGGGCCACAGATACGCAGTATTTT.

This sequence joins TRBV20-1 and TRBJ1-1; 8 bases map to TRBD1. The ends lost 0 bases at V and 5 bases at J; junction bases unmatched: 5. The CDR3 has 14 residues. Germline CDR1 DFQATT, CDR2 SNEGSKA (reference sequence). The CDR3 DNA follows: TGCAGTGCTAGAGACGACAGGGGCGGGACTGAAGCTTTCTTT. It codes for CSARDDRGGTEAFF.

V gene TRBV28 combines with J gene TRBJ2-6; TRBD1 matches 7 bases. V was clipped by 4 bases and J by 2 bases; unmatched bases: 2. Germline V gene sequence: CDR1 MDHEN, CDR2 SYDVKM. CDR3 length: 15 amino acids. The CDR3 region has the DNA TGTGCCAGCAGTTCTCAGGGGGCTGGGGCCAACGTCCTGACTTTC. It specifies CASSSQGAGANVLTF. The full variable domain, completed using reference TRBV28 and TRBJ2-6, is DVKVTQSSRYLVKRTGEKVFLECVQDMDHENMFWYRQDPGLGLRLIYFSYDVKMKEKGDIPEGYSVSREKKERFSLILESASTNQTSMYLCASSSQGAGANVLTFGAGSRLTVL.

There are a few counts of this clonotype. The chain uses TRBV7-2 and TRBJ1-5, with unresolved D. Trimming cost V 0 bases and J 3 bases, with 3 bases left between them. The CDR3 sequence is 13 residues long. Germline CDR1 and CDR2: SGHTA and FQGNSA. The CDR3 loop is CASSLAVNQPQHF. DNA of the CDR3: TGTGCCAGCAGCTTAGCGGTCAATCAGCCCCAGCATTTT.

This clonotype was counted a few times. This chain uses TRBV27 with TRBJ2-1; 8 positions match TRBD2. Trimming at V came to 7 bases and at J to 9 bases, leaving 11 bases not matched to a gene. This CDR3 is built from 14 residues. From germline, CDR1 is MNHEY and CDR2 SMNVEV (reference sequence). The CDR3 sequence is CASTQRGTGGEQFF. CDR3 nucleotide sequence: TGTGCCAGCACCCAGCGGGGGACGGGGGGTGAGCAGTTCTTC.

V is TRBV6-1 and J is TRBJ2-3, with 7 positions matching TRBD1. From germline, CDR1 is MNHNS and CDR2 SASEGT. V lost 4 bases and J lost 2; bases outside the gene matches: 3. This CDR3 region has 14 residues. As DNA, the CDR3 is TGTGCCAGCAGTGTCGACAGGGACACAGATACGCAGTATTTT. It is translated as CASSVDRDTDTQYF.